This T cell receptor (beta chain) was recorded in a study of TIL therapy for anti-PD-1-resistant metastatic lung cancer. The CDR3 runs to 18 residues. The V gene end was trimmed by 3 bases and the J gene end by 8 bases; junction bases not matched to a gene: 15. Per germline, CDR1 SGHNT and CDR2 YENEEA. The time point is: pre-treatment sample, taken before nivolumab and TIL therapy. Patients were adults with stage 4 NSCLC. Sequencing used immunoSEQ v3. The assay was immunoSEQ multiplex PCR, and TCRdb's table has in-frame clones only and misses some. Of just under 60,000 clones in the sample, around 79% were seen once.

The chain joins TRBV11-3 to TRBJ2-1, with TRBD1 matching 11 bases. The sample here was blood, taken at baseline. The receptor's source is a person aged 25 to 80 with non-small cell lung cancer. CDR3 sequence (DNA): TGTGCCAGCAGCTTTCTCTTTAGGACAGGGGGCGTGGAAGATGAGCAGTTCTTC. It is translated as CASSFLFRTGGVEDEQFF.